The 31 T cell receptor beta chains reported below all come from one sample, sequenced in a study of blood T cell repertoires in COVID-19. Some clones are missing from TCRdb's copy, which holds only in-frame ones; the method was immunoSEQ multiplex PCR. The data show approximately 130,000 clones, about four fifths seen once. The sequencing input was PBMCs or T cells enriched from blood (not recorded which). These TCRs come from a man in his thirties or forties who had recovered from COVID-19.

The table lists this clone with a count of one. V is TRBV11-2 and J is TRBJ2-3, with TRBD2 identical over 11 bases. The CDR3 runs to 16 residues. Germline CDR1 reads SGHAT; CDR2 reads FQNNGV. V lost 4 bases and J lost 2; bases outside the gene matches: 5. CDR3 loop: CASSSGLADSTDTQYF. CDR3 sequence (DNA): TGTGCCAGCAGCTCGGGACTAGCGGACTCCACAGATACGCAGTATTTT.

V gene TRBV7-9 combines with J gene TRBJ1-3; 11 bases line up with TRBD1. The length of the CDR3 is 16 residues. Germline loops: CDR1 SEHNR, CDR2 FQNEAQ (reference sequence). The trim removed 5 bases at V and 3 bases at J, leaving 6 bases unmatched. CDR3 amino acids: CASSPPGQGDGNTIYF. In nucleotides, the CDR3 is TGTGCCAGCAGCCCTCCGGGACAGGGGGATGGAAACACCATATATTTT.

This sequence joins TRBV5-1 and TRBJ2-5, with TRBD2 matching over 7 bases. J was trimmed by 5 bases and V by 0 bases; bases with no gene match: 4. The CDR3 covers 14 residues. The V gene's germline CDR1 is SGHRS and CDR2 YFSETQ. CDR3 amino acids: CASSLGLAGETQYF. The CDR3 DNA follows: TGCGCCAGCAGCTTGGGACTAGCTGGGGAGACCCAGTACTTC.

As regards this clone: The same CDR3 also results from other DNA sequences found in this sample. The rearrangement links TRBV18 to TRBJ1-5, with 9 bases identical to TRBD1. This CDR3 is 15 amino acids long. Germline trimming cut 3 bases from V and 4 bases from J; bases unmatched to any gene: 4. Germline CDR1 KGHSH, CDR2 LQKENI. The CDR3 bases are TGTGCCAGCTCACCGGACAGGGGCGGTAATCAGCCCCAGCATTTT. Protein product: CASSPDRGGNQPQHF.

This sequence joins TRBV19 and TRBJ1-2; 8 bases match TRBD1. The CDR3 consists of 11 residues. Germline-derived CDR1 and CDR2 are LNHDA and SQIVND (reference sequence). V was pared by 7 bases and J by 8 bases, with 3 bases of the junction left unmatched. CDR3 sequence reads: CASKTGDGYTF. The CDR3 nucleotides read TGTGCCAGTAAGACAGGGGACGGCTACACCTTC.

Comments on this clone: Other DNA sequences in the sample encode the same CDR3. The chain carries TRBV28 and TRBJ1-3; D uncertain. The V and J ends lost 7 bases and 2 bases respectively, with 12 bases between them. CDR1 MDHEN and CDR2 SYDVKM come from the germline V gene. The CDR3 is 14 amino acids. Here the CDR3 reads CASTPPGPGNTIYF. For the CDR3, the DNA is TGTGCCAGCACCCCCCCGGGTCCTGGAAACACCATATATTTT.

V is TRBV21-1 and J is TRBJ1-2; the D call in the table, TRBD1, was not verified against the DNA. TRBV21-1 is an annotated pseudogene. CDR3 length equals 19 residues. CDR3 loop: CASSQYHPGQAISSYGYTF. The CDR3 DNA follows: TGTGCCAGCAGCCAATATCACCCGGGACAGGCAATCTCCTCCTATGGCTACACCTTC.

V and J are TRBV6-5 and TRBJ1-1, with 7 bases matching TRBD1. The CDR3 consists of 16 residues. Germline lookup yields CDR1 MNHEY and CDR2 SVGAGI. Trimming took 4 bases from V and 4 from J; bases not matched to a gene: 12. Here the CDR3 DNA reads TGTGCCAGCAGTTCAAGCGGCAGGGGGGCGGGCACTGAAGCTTTCTTT. Its translation is CASSSSGRGAGTEAFF.

This clone occurred a few times. The J gene is TRBJ2-1, the V gene TRBV7-9, with TRBD1 identical over 9 bases. Germline assignment: CDR1 SEHNR and CDR2 FQNEAQ (reference sequence). The CDR3 spans 16 residues. The trim removed 3 bases at V and 8 bases at J, leaving 11 bases unmatched. The CDR3 DNA reads as TGTGCCAGCAGCTTCCTCACGGGACAGGGTGGGGATGAGCAGTTCTTC. It encodes CASSFLTGQGGDEQFF.

V usage is TRBV27 and J usage is TRBJ2-1; 11 bases fit TRBD1. The germline V gene has CDR1 MNHEY and CDR2 SMNVEV (reference sequence). There are 20 residues in the CDR3. Germline trimming cut 5 bases from V and 6 bases from J; bases unmatched to any gene: 21. CDR3 DNA: TGTGCCAGCAGTCTCTTATCCAATTCCGGAGCCGGGACAGGGGGCAATGAGCAGTTCTTC. It translates to CASSLLSNSGAGTGGNEQFF.

The CDR3 loop is CASSRPDRRDTEAFF. DNA for the CDR3: TGTGCCAGCAGCAGGCCGGACAGGAGGGACACTGAAGCTTTCTTT. The chain joins TRBV5-6 to TRBJ1-1; 7 positions match TRBD1. This CDR3 spans 15 amino acids. Germline lookup yields CDR1 SGHDT and CDR2 YYEEEE. Germline trimming cut 4 bases from V and 3 bases from J; bases unmatched to any gene: 9.

This chain uses TRBV20-1 with TRBJ1-4; D is ambiguous. This CDR3 contains 18 residues. Between the trimmed V and J ends, which lost 3 bases and 2 bases, there was a span of 22 bases. Germline CDR1 DFQATT, CDR2 SNEGSKA (reference sequence). The CDR3 nucleotides are TGCAGTGCTAGTTCACGTCTCGATCCGGGGTGGACTAATGAAAAACTGTTTTTT. Protein sequence: CSASSRLDPGWTNEKLFF.

The rearrangement links TRBV29-1 to TRBJ1-2; D uncertain. CDR3 length: 12 residues. In germline, CDR1 is SQVTM, CDR2 ANQGSEA. V was pared by 3 bases and J by 8 bases, with 13 bases between. CDR3 DNA: TGCAGCGTTGAGGCTGGCGGTCGGGGCTACACCTTC. Its protein product is CSVEAGGRGYTF.

J is TRBJ2-7 and V is TRBV4-1, with TRBD1 as a possible D gene (5 bases). The CDR3 consists of 15 residues. Germline CDR1 MGHRA, CDR2 YSYEKL. The V gene lost 1 base and the J gene lost 2 bases, with 12 bases spanning the gap. Here the CDR3 DNA reads TGCGCCAGCAGCCAAGTTGTAGGGGCCACCTACGAGCAGTACGTC. Its protein is CASSQVVGATYEQYV.

This chain joins TRBV2 and TRBJ2-7; 9 bases are shared with TRBD2. The CDR3 is 15 amino acids. V gave up 8 bases and J gave up 2 bases; unmatched junction bases: 10. Germline assignment: CDR1 SNHLY and CDR2 FYNNEI. CDR3 sequence: CASRPLAGQTYEQYF. The CDR3 DNA follows: TGTGCCAGCCGCCCGCTAGCGGGACAGACCTACGAGCAGTACTTC.

CDR3 in DNA: TGTGCCAGTAGTATAAAGGTCGGGGAGGCCTACGAGCAGTACTTC. Amino acids: CASSIKVGEAYEQYF. The rearrangement uses TRBV19 and TRBJ2-7; tentative D call: TRBD2 (6 bases). V dropped 2 bases and J dropped 2 bases, with 13 bases sitting between them. Germline lookup yields CDR1 LNHDA and CDR2 SQIVND (reference sequence). CDR3 length: 15 amino acids.

The chain recombines TRBV27 with TRBJ1-2; D remains ambiguous. Trimming removed 7 bases from V and 4 bases from J, with 19 bases in between. The CDR3 runs 15 residues. Looked up from germline, CDR1 is MNHEY and CDR2 is SMNVEV (reference sequence). The CDR3 protein is CASTPVPGFGYGYTF. CDR3 nucleotide sequence: TGTGCCAGCACCCCGGTCCCGGGGTTCGGCTATGGCTACACCTTC.

The gene calls are TRBV6-4 and TRBJ2-1, with D uncertain. From germline, CDR1 is MRHNA and CDR2 SNTAGT. V was cut by 4 bases and J by 4 bases, with 14 bases left in between. This CDR3 spans 15 amino acids. CDR3 loop: CASSATASLYNEQFF. CDR3 sequence (DNA): TGTGCCAGCAGTGCTACAGCCAGCCTTTACAATGAGCAGTTCTTC.

The rearrangement uses TRBV7-6 and TRBJ1-4; a possible D gene is TRBD1 (6 bases). The germline gives CDR1 SGHVS, CDR2 FNYEAQ. V was cut by 5 bases and J by 8 bases, with 18 bases left in between. The CDR3 loop spans 15 amino acids. CDR3 nucleotides: TGTGCCAGCAGCGCCTCCGGGACGGGGGGCGAAAAACTGTTTTTT. Protein sequence: CASSASGTGGEKLFF.

About this clone: Germline and junction disagree at one end, which may indicate a read error. This sequence joins TRBV25-1 and TRBJ2-5, with 8 bases fitting TRBD2. Germline loops: CDR1 MGHDK, CDR2 SYGVNS. CDR3 size: 15 residues. CDR3 sequence: CASSDGLASSEAQYF. The CDR3 DNA reads as TGTGCCAGCAGTGACGGACTAGCCTCTTCAGAGGCCCAGTACTTC.

The chain joins TRBV27 to TRBJ1-2, with unresolved D. Trimming shortened V by 6 bases and J by 8 bases, and 19 bases separated the two germline ends. The CDR3 is 14 residues long. Germline V gives CDR1 MNHEY, CDR2 SMNVEV (reference sequence). DNA of the CDR3: TGTGCCAGCAGCCCTCTCGGGAGCGTTTGGGGCTACACCTTC. Protein product: CASSPLGSVWGYTF.

This chain links TRBV9 with TRBJ2-7; TRBD1 matches 7 bases. Germline-derived CDR1 and CDR2 are SGDLS and YYNGEE. The junction had 3 bases not matched to a gene; V was cut back by 1 base and J by 5 bases. The CDR3 has 13 residues. The CDR3 DNA is TGTGCCAGCAGCGTACGACAGGGCCACGAGCAGTACTTC. Translating it yields CASSVRQGHEQYF.

The chain employs TRBV6-1 and TRBJ1-2; D remains ambiguous. The germline CDR1 and CDR2 sequences are MNHNS and SASEGT. Trimming shortened V by 0 bases and J by 4 bases, and 9 bases separated the two germline ends. The CDR3 spans 14 residues. CDR3 coding DNA: TGTGCCAGCAGTGAAGCCCCCTCGGGCTATGGCTACACCTTC. Protein: CASSEAPSGYGYTF.

The V gene is TRBV27, the J gene TRBJ1-1; TRBD1 is a possible D gene (6 bases). The germline V gene has CDR1 MNHEY and CDR2 SMNVEV (reference sequence). The CDR3 is 15 residues long. Trimming cost V 6 bases and J 0 bases, with 14 bases left between them. The CDR3 nucleotides are TGTGCCAGCAGCCCCTATGACAGGCTGAACACTGAAGCTTTCTTT. Translation gives CASSPYDRLNTEAFF.

This chain links TRBV5-5 with TRBJ1-6; 9 bases match TRBD1. V shed 4 bases, J shed 9 bases, and the junction held 5 bases outside the gene matches. This CDR3 has 14 residues. The V gene's germline CDR1 is SGHKS and CDR2 YYEKEE (reference sequence). CDR3 coding DNA: TGTGCCAGCAGCGGGGACAGGGTGGTTTCACCCCTCCACTTT. It is translated as CASSGDRVVSPLHF. Full variable domain (missing parts from reference TRBV5-5 and TRBJ1-6): DAGVTQSPTHLIKTRGQQVTLRCSPISGHKSVSWYQQVLGQGPQFIFQYYEKEERGRGNFPDRFSARQFPNYSSELNVNALLLGDSALYLCASSGDRVVSPLHFGNGTRLTVT.

In DNA, the CDR3 is TGTGCCAGCAGCTCGGGACTAGCGGGGACCTACGAGCAGTACGTC. This codes for CASSSGLAGTYEQYV. The V and J genes are TRBV28 and TRBJ2-7, with 13 bases fitting TRBD2. Trimming took 6 bases from V and 2 from J; bases not matched to a gene: 4. The CDR3 is 15 residues long. Per germline, CDR1 MDHEN and CDR2 SYDVKM.

This clone was recorded once. The gene calls are TRBV19 and TRBJ2-1, with 9 bases matching TRBD2. This CDR3 spans 14 amino acids. The junction had 6 bases not matched to a gene; V was cut back by 6 bases and J by 6 bases. Germline CDR1 and CDR2: LNHDA and SQIVND (reference sequence). The CDR3 coding sequence is TGTGCCAGTAGAAACTTAGCGGGAGTCAATGAGCAGTTCTTC. Translated, it gives CASRNLAGVNEQFF.

V and J are TRBV28 and TRBJ2-5; 9 nucleotides align to TRBD2. This CDR3 region has 15 residues. Looked up from germline, CDR1 is MDHEN and CDR2 is SYDVKM. V lost 7 bases to trimming and J lost 4 bases; unmatched junction nucleotides: 10. This CDR3 is CASTNVAGEVETQYF. CDR3 nucleotides: TGTGCCAGCACCAACGTAGCGGGGGAGGTAGAGACCCAGTACTTC.

The chain is built from TRBV19 and TRBJ2-5, with unresolved D. Looked up from germline, CDR1 is LNHDA and CDR2 is SQIVND (reference sequence). This CDR3 is 13 amino acids long. Trimming took off 7 bases at V and 7 bases at J, with 16 bases between the two ends. The CDR3 sequence is CASTQALFGTQYF. DNA of the CDR3: TGTGCCAGTACCCAGGCCCTTTTTGGGACCCAGTACTTC. Complete variable domain (other parts from reference TRBV19 and TRBJ2-5): DGGITQSPKYLFRKEGQNVTLSCEQNLNHDAMYWYRQDPGQGLRLIYYSQIVNDFQKGDIAEGYSVSREKKESFPLTVTSAQKNPTAFYLCASTQALFGTQYFGPGTRLLVL.

The chain recombines TRBV5-4 with TRBJ2-7, with D uncertain. Germline assignment: CDR1 SGHNT and CDR2 YYREEE (reference sequence). The CDR3 has 15 residues. Trimming took 1 base from V and 2 from J, leaving 13 bases between them. Here the CDR3 DNA reads TGTGCCAGCAGCTTGTTGGTGCCGAGCACCTACGAGCAGTACTTC. Protein: CASSLLVPSTYEQYF.

The J gene is TRBJ1-1, the V gene TRBV5-1; D perhaps matches TRBD1 (6 bases). The V end was cut by 0 bases, the J end by 4 bases, with 10 bases between. Germline CDR1 reads SGHRS; CDR2 reads YFSETQ. The CDR3 spans 14 residues. In DNA form, the CDR3 reads TGCGCCAGCAGCTTGGATGGGGGCCTCACTGAAGCTTTCTTT. This codes for CASSLDGGLTEAFF.